The subject of this entry is one T cell receptor beta chain. Authors' analysis steps: Reference gene primer amplification gave nucleated cell count estimates. Some clones are missing from TCRdb's copy, which holds only in-frame ones; the method was immunoSEQ multiplex PCR. The V and J calls and clone size are taken from that table; D and trimming were inferred from the DNA. The sample contains about 78,000 clones, more than 60% of which appear only once. The entry originates in a study of blood T cell repertoires in COVID-19. Study details: The samples span acute and convalescent COVID-19 from the United States, Italy and Spain.

CDR3 size: 13 residues. The V gene end was trimmed by 4 bases and the J gene end by 6 bases; junction bases not matched to a gene: 3. Germline V gene data show CDR1 as SGHRS and CDR2 as YFSETQ. This TCR was sampled from a human donor in a cohort sampled during active COVID-19. Sequenced: peripheral blood. The J gene is TRBJ1-2, the V gene TRBV5-1; 10 nucleotides line up with TRBD1. CDR3 region: CASSTGQGDGYTF. CDR3 DNA: TGCGCCAGCAGCACCGGACAGGGGGATGGCTACACCTTC.